This T cell receptor beta chain stems from a study of shared clonotypes between healthy human individuals. Study at large: Participating donors consisted of two women and three men aged 18 to 49. There were three CD4 naive, three CD4 memory, two CD8 naive and one CD8 memory plates per donor. Study observations and caveats: Between a handful of donors, naive CD4 clonotypes were shared at a level of roughly 5.5%. Naive subsets usually exceeded memory subsets in estimated richness.

Germline values: CDR1 ENHRY, CDR2 SYGVKD. Trimming took off 0 bases at V and 5 bases at J, with 11 bases between the two ends. The CDR3 length is 14 residues. In the case of this clone: What it recognizes is unknown.

Measured with immunoSEQ multiplex PCR; TCRdb has only the in-frame clones, and not every one. This table has roughly 570,000 clones, roughly 98% appearing once. Only CD45RO-negative cells positively selected for CCR7 counted as naive CD8 cells, so terminally differentiated effector memory CD45RA+ cells were excluded. The rearrangement uses TRBV10-3 and TRBJ2-7; the D is unclear. The source is a man aged 30 to 45 in good health. Sequencing was done on a sample of naive CD8+ T cells sorted from blood. The DNA of the CDR3 is TGTGCCATCAGTGAGTCGAACAACCGAGACGAGCAGTACTTC. Translation gives CAISESNNRDEQYF.